These 15 T cell receptor beta chains share one sample of origin, sequenced in a study of shared clonotypes between healthy human individuals. Naive CD8 populations comprised CD45RO-negative cells positively selected for CCR7, excluding terminally differentiated effector memory CD45RA+ cells. The data were produced by immunoSEQ multiplex PCR, yet TCRdb's version contains in-frame clones alone and is incomplete. The sample holds some 2,100,000 clones, about 93% seen once. The source material was naive CD8+ T cells from PBMCs. Source of these receptors: a young man in good health. Some clones in this sample may be carry-over from other donors' samples.

The V and J genes are TRBV5-1 and TRBJ2-1, with D unclear. CDR1 is SGHRS, CDR2 YFSETQ, per germline. The germline V and J ends were trimmed by 4 bases and 3 bases, with 20 bases remaining between them. This CDR3 comprises 17 residues. The CDR3 DNA sequence: TGCGCCAGCAGCCCGCGACCGGGTTCTAGTTACTACAATGAGCAGTTCTTC. Translating it yields CASSPRPGSSYYNEQFF.

DNA for the CDR3: TGCGCCAGCAGCCACGGACTGGGGGCAGGAAAATCCTACGAGCAGTACTTC. Translation gives CASSHGLGAGKSYEQYF. The chain joins TRBV4-1 to TRBJ2-7, with D perhaps TRBD1 (6 bases). The CDR3 totals 17 residues. Germline CDR1 is MGHRA and CDR2 is YSYEKL. V was cut by 3 bases and J by 1 base, with 19 bases left in between.

The V and J genes are TRBV28 and TRBJ2-7; TRBD2 matches at 12 bases. The germline CDR1 and CDR2 sequences are MDHEN and SYDVKM. The CDR3 length is 20 residues. V shed 4 bases and J 0 bases; nucleotides not matched to a gene: 16. The DNA of the CDR3 is TGTGCCAGCAGTTCCCTGTACGTCGGGACTAGCGGGCATAGCTCCTACGAGCAGTACTTC. It specifies CASSSLYVGTSGHSSYEQYF.

V gene TRBV10-1 combines with J gene TRBJ2-1, with TRBD2 matching over 9 bases. The ends lost 3 bases at V and 10 bases at J; junction bases unmatched: 13. Germline values: CDR1 WNHNN, CDR2 SYGVQD (reference sequence). The CDR3 runs to 16 residues. For the CDR3, the DNA is TGCGCCAGCAGTGACGGACTAGCGTACCTTCTCGGGGAGCAGTTCTTC. It specifies CASSDGLAYLLGEQFF.

The CDR3 region is CSVGGRSYNEQFF. The DNA of the CDR3 is TGCAGCGTTGGCGGGAGGTCCTACAATGAGCAGTTCTTC. The chain uses TRBV29-1 and TRBJ2-1; 8 bases are shared with TRBD2. V was pared by 4 bases and J by 1 base, with 0 bases of the junction left unmatched. This CDR3 comprises 13 residues. Germline values: CDR1 SQVTM, CDR2 ANQGSEA.

The V gene is TRBV19, the J gene TRBJ1-2, with 7 nucleotides matching TRBD1. V shed 5 bases and J 5 bases; nucleotides not matched to a gene: 11. The CDR3 is 15 amino acids. Germline-derived CDR1 and CDR2 are LNHDA and SQIVND (reference sequence). CDR3: CASSGLDRPLYGYTF. CDR3 bases: TGTGCCAGTAGTGGTTTGGACAGGCCACTTTATGGCTACACCTTC.

This clone showed up just a few times. The V gene is TRBV2, the J gene TRBJ1-1; D ambiguous. The V gene lost 2 bases and the J gene lost 1 base, with 8 bases spanning the gap. CDR3 length: 14 residues. Germline values: CDR1 SNHLY, CDR2 FYNNEI. Written as DNA, the CDR3 is TGTGCCAGCAGTGAATACCTATCGAACACTGAAGCTTTCTTT. Amino acids: CASSEYLSNTEAFF.

V gene TRBV11-2 combines with J gene TRBJ1-2, with TRBD1 identical over 8 bases. Germline V gives CDR1 SGHAT, CDR2 FQNNGV. Trimming took 1 base from V and 3 from J; bases not matched to a gene: 4. The CDR3 covers 15 residues. The CDR3 is CASSLAPGGYYGYTF. Written as DNA, the CDR3 is TGTGCCAGCAGCTTAGCACCAGGGGGCTACTATGGCTACACCTTC.

V usage is TRBV11-2 and J usage is TRBJ1-1; 9 bases fit TRBD1. The J segment lost 6 bases and the V segment lost 5 bases, leaving 7 bases of the junction unmatched. Germline lookup yields CDR1 SGHAT and CDR2 FQNNGV. This CDR3 is 14 amino acids long. The CDR3 is CASSETGGLAEAFF. The CDR3 DNA is TGTGCCAGCAGCGAAACAGGGGGCCTAGCTGAAGCTTTCTTT.

The chain recombines TRBV5-1 with TRBJ1-2; a weak D match, TRBD1 (5 bases). The CDR3 is 17 residues long. V shed 4 bases and J shed 4 bases, with 23 bases lying between them. The germline gives CDR1 SGHRS, CDR2 YFSETQ. The CDR3 here is CASSPPVVGESSYGYTF. The CDR3 DNA reads TGCGCCAGCAGCCCCCCGGTTGTGGGGGAGTCGTCCTATGGCTACACCTTC.

J is TRBJ2-3 and V is TRBV5-1; possible D gene TRBD2, 5 bases. This CDR3 comprises 14 residues. Trimming pared 2 bases from V and 5 bases from J, leaving 12 bases between. Germline V CDR1 and CDR2: SGHRS, YFSETQ. The CDR3: CASSFRTAGDTQYF. The CDR3 nucleotides are TGCGCCAGCAGCTTTAGGACGGCGGGAGATACGCAGTATTTT. Combining the CDR3 with reference TRBV5-1 and TRBJ2-3 gives the whole variable domain KAGVTQTPRYLIKTRGQQVTLSCSPISGHRSVSWYQQTPGQGLQFLFEYFSETQRNKGNFPGRFSGRQFSNSRSEMNVSTLELGDSALYLCASSFRTAGDTQYFGPGTRLTVL.

The gene calls are TRBV4-2 and TRBJ2-7; the match to TRBD2 covers 9 bases. The V gene's germline CDR1 is LGHNA and CDR2 YNFKEQ. V lost 1 base and J lost 5; bases outside the gene matches: 6. CDR3 length: 15 residues. The CDR3 sequence: CASSQALAGSHEQYF. The CDR3 DNA sequence: TGTGCCAGCAGCCAAGCCCTAGCGGGGTCTCACGAGCAGTACTTC.

The chain recombines TRBV11-2 with TRBJ1-4; 10 bases fit TRBD1. The CDR3 is made up of 16 amino acids. V shed 4 bases, J shed 8 bases, and the junction held 10 bases outside the gene matches. Germline loops: CDR1 SGHAT, CDR2 FQNNGV. CDR3 DNA: TGTGCCAGCAGCTATACACCGGACAGGGGGGAGGAAAAACTGTTTTTT. It encodes CASSYTPDRGEEKLFF.

V usage is TRBV19 and J usage is TRBJ1-1; D call uncertain. Germline V lookup: CDR1 LNHDA, CDR2 SQIVND (reference sequence). V lost 5 bases, J lost 3 bases, and 7 bases lay in between. CDR3 size: 12 residues. The CDR3: CASSPPYTEAFF. For the CDR3, the DNA is TGTGCCAGTAGTCCGCCCTACACTGAAGCTTTCTTT.

This rearrangement joins TRBV7-9 to TRBJ2-7; possibly TRBD1 for D (6 bases). With 5 bases removed from V and 1 base from J, the gap between germline ends came to 15 bases. CDR3 size: 15 residues. Germline assignment: CDR1 SEHNR and CDR2 FQNEAQ (reference sequence). The CDR3 loop reads CASSNDRRNSYEQYF. CDR3 nucleotide sequence: TGTGCCAGCAGCAATGACAGGCGGAATTCCTACGAGCAGTACTTC.